A selection of T cell receptor beta chains follows, all from one sample in a study of cytomegalovirus exposure and HLA in healthy donors. Clones were read by immunoSEQ multiplex PCR, and TCRdb kept only the in-frame ones, dropping some. Here the sample spans 110,000 to 150,000 clones, about 72% being singletons. Material for sequencing was PBMCs. These TCRs come from a man aged 35 to 55 in good health and CMV-seronegative. Both conserved end residues are part of each CDR3. D genes are given only for firm matches. For some rows the clone size is stated as once, few or many, or as a class when expanded; others skip it.

>-|TRBJ2-3|TRBV5-4|-
TGTGCCAGCAGCGTTGATGGGACTGCGGGAGATACGCAGTATTTT
CASSVDGTAGDTQYF
>TRBD1|TRBJ2-7|TRBV30|-
TGTGCCTTGACCCGGGACAGGGGACCCTACGAGCAGCACTTC
CALTRDRGPYEQHF
>-|TRBJ1-4|TRBV10-3|-
TGTGCCATCAGGAAGGGGCGGAATGAAAAACTGTTTTTT
CAIRKGRNEKLFF
>TRBD1|TRBJ1-2|TRBV7-2|-
TGTGCCAGCAGCCCAGGGGGGCCGGACTATGGCTACACCTTC
CASSPGGPDYGYTF
>-|TRBJ1-1|TRBV5-1|-
TGCGCCAGCAGCTTGGCCCTAACGAGAGGGCTGAACACTGAAGCTTTCTTT
CASSLALTRGLNTEAFF
>TRBD1|TRBJ1-1|TRBV7-9|-
TGTGCCAGCAGCTTGATACGACAGGGAACTGAAGCTTTCTTT
CASSLIRQGTEAFF
>-|TRBJ2-7|TRBV6-5|-
TGTGCCAGCAGTTACTCGAGAGGGGAGGTATCCTACGAGCAGTACTTC
CASSYSRGEVSYEQYF
>-|TRBJ1-5|TRBV6-5|-
TGTGCCACAAAGCGGGGTCGTCATCAGCCCCAGCATTTT
CATKRGRHQPQHF
>-|TRBJ1-4|TRBV5-1|-
TGCGCCAGCAGCTTGGCACTGGGACTTAATGAAAAACTGTTTTTT
CASSLALGLNEKLFF
>TRBD1|TRBJ1-2|TRBV28|-
TGTGCCAGCAGTTTTACAGGGGTTGGGTATGGCTACACCTTC
CASSFTGVGYGYTF
>TRBD2|TRBJ2-1|TRBV5-6|-
TGTGCCAGCAGCCAAGGACTAGCGGGCGGGCTGAGAATGAGGCAGTTCTTC
CASSQGLAGGLRMRQFF
>-|TRBJ2-7|TRBV19|-
TGTGCCAGTAGTACAACAGGATTCTCCTACGAGCAGTACTTC
CASSTTGFSYEQYF
>-|TRBJ2-2|TRBV5-4|-
TGTGCCAGCAGCTTGGCAAGCACAGGGCGGAGCGGGGAGCTGTTTTTT
CASSLASTGRSGELFF
>-|TRBJ2-5|TRBV19|-
TGTGCCAGTAGTACACAAGAGACCCAGTACTTC
CASSTQETQYF
>TRBD1|TRBJ2-7|TRBV6-5|few
TGTGCCAGCAACGACAGGGGACGGGGCTCCTACGAGCAGTACTTC
CASNDRGRGSYEQYF
>-|TRBJ2-6|TRBV28|-
TGTGCCAGCACCTTGGACAGCCCGAGCTCTGGGGCCAACGTCCTGACTTTC
CASTLDSPSSGANVLTF
>TRBD2|TRBJ2-3|TRBV9|-
TGTGCCAGCAGCCAGATAGCGGGAGGGCCCTCAGATACGCAGTATTTT
CASSQIAGGPSDTQYF
>-|TRBJ1-2|TRBV7-2|once
TGTGCCAGCAGCTTGCCCAGGGTGGTAGGTGGCTACACCTTC
CASSLPRVVGGYTF
>TRBD1|TRBJ2-3|TRBV19|-
TGTGCCGCCCGGGACAGGGTGGCCGATACGCAGTATTTT
CAARDRVADTQYF
>TRBD2|TRBJ2-3|TRBV7-2|-
TGTGCCAGCAGCACTCGGACGGCGGGAGGCACAGATACGCAGTATTTT
CASSTRTAGGTDTQYF
>-|TRBJ2-7|TRBV6-7|-
TGTGCCAGCAGTTACCTGGTTCTGCCAGCCTACGAGCAGTACTTC
CASSYLVLPAYEQYF
>-|TRBJ1-6|TRBV7-6|-
TGTGCCAGCAGTCAGGGATCCTATAATTCACCCCTCCACTTT
CASSQGSYNSPLHF
>-|TRBJ1-1|TRBV6-5|-
TGTGCCAGCAGTTACGGCGGGAACACTGAAGCTTTCTTT
CASSYGGNTEAFF
>TRBD2|TRBJ2-3|TRBV6-4|once
TGTGCCAGCAGTGAACGGGGGGGCCGAACAGATACGCAGTATTTT
CASSERGGRTDTQYF
>TRBD2|TRBJ2-3|TRBV6-5|-
TGTGCCAGCAGACTAGCGGGAGGGCGCACAGATACGCAGTATTTT
CASRLAGGRTDTQYF
>-|TRBJ2-7|TRBV11-2|-
TGTGCCAGCAGCTTAGATAGGGGTTACGAGCAGTACTTC
CASSLDRGYEQYF
>TRBD1|TRBJ2-1|TRBV12-5|-
TGTGCTAGTGGTTTGGTCCTCGGGACAGGGGGCAATGAGCAGTTCTTC
CASGLVLGTGGNEQFF
>-|TRBJ2-7|TRBV5-4|-
TGTGCCAGCAGCTCAGACAGGCAGAGCTCCTACGAGCAGTACTTC
CASSSDRQSSYEQYF
>TRBD1|TRBJ1-1|TRBV29-1|-
TGCAGCGCGGCCGGACAGGGGCCGGGTCGCGCTTTCTTT
CSAAGQGPGRAFF
>-|TRBJ2-1|TRBV2|-
TGTGCCAGCAGTCCGCCAGGGTCCGGCAATGAGCAGTTCTTC
CASSPPGSGNEQFF
>TRBD2|TRBJ2-3|TRBV4-1|-
TGCGCCAGCAGCCAAGGGCCCCGAGCGGGAGGAGTAGATACGCAGTATTTT
CASSQGPRAGGVDTQYF
>-|TRBJ1-5|TRBV5-6|few
TGTGCCAGCAGCTTGGTAGGGGCGAGCAATCAGCCCCAGCATTTT
CASSLVGASNQPQHF
>-|TRBJ2-1|TRBV6-5|few
TGTGCCAGTTCGCAGGGGTATGAGCAGTTCTTC
CASSQGYEQFF
>-|TRBJ1-5|TRBV28|-
TGTGCCAGCAGTTTCTTATCGGGTTTTCAGCCCCAGCATTTT
CASSFLSGFQPQHF
>-|TRBJ2-2|TRBV7-9|-
TGTGCCAGCAGCGCCCGCCCGTGGACAAGAGAAAACACCGGGGAGCTGTTTTTT
CASSARPWTRENTGELFF
>-|TRBJ2-7|TRBV28|-
TGTGCCAGCAGCTTGTCAACGTCCGGTGCGAACGAGCAGTACTTC
CASSLSTSGANEQYF
>TRBD2|TRBJ2-5|TRBV5-1|few
TGCGCCAGCAGCTTGGGGTTTGCGGGGGTATCAGAGACCCAGTACTTC
CASSLGFAGVSETQYF
>TRBD1|TRBJ2-5|TRBV5-8|-
TGTGCCAGCAGCCGAACCGACAGGGTGTGGGAGACCCAGTACTTC
CASSRTDRVWETQYF
>TRBD1|TRBJ2-2|TRBV11-2|few
TGTGCCAGCAGCCGGACAGGGATTAGGACCGGGGAGCTGTTTTTT
CASSRTGIRTGELFF
>-|TRBJ2-7|TRBV4-1|once
TGCGCCAGCAGCCAAAGATGGGGGGGCGACGAGCAGTACTTC
CASSQRWGGDEQYF
>TRBD2|TRBJ2-4|TRBV29-1|few
TGCAGCGTTGAGGTTGGGGGGGAAAAAAACATTCAGTACTTC
CSVEVGGEKNIQYF
>TRBD1|TRBJ2-7|TRBV5-4|once
TGTGCCAGCAGCTTGGGACAGGGGACCTCCTACGAGCAGTACTTC
CASSLGQGTSYEQYF
>TRBD1|TRBJ2-3|TRBV6-5|-
TGTGCCAGCAGTTACCGGGACAGGGGCACAGATACGCAGTATTTT
CASSYRDRGTDTQYF